This TCR beta chain was documented in a study of T cell responses to AZD1222 COVID-19 vaccine. This CDR3 is 15 amino acids long. CDR1 and CDR2 (germline): SEHNR, FQNEAQ (reference sequence). After removal of 4 bases from V and 8 bases from J, the junction contained 5 bases not matched to a gene. This clone was seen a single time. Only in-frame clones appear in the TCRdb table, and some are missing; sequencing was by immunoSEQ multiplex PCR. The table lists some 83,000 clones, around 86% of them singletons. The sample in question was peripheral blood, obtained on day 0 of AZD1222 vaccination. The chain recombines TRBV7-9 with TRBJ1-4, with 12 bases matching TRBD1. The TCR originated in an adult in good health. In DNA, the CDR3 is TGTGCCAGCAGCTGGGGGGACAGGGGGCCCGAAAAACTGTTTTTT. This gives the protein CASSWGDRGPEKLFF.